This T cell receptor beta chain was found in a study of shared clonotypes between healthy human individuals. Whole-study findings and limits: A handful of donors shared about 5% of their naive CD4 clonotypes. The generation probabilities recorded for non-shared clonotypes fell below those of clonotypes shared by all four donors.

From germline, CDR1 is KGHSH and CDR2 LQKENI. Trimming took 3 bases from V and 0 from J, leaving 9 bases between them. The CDR3 extends over 16 amino acids. In the case of this clone: Its antigen remains unknown.

Only in-frame clones appear in the TCRdb table, and some are missing; sequencing was by immunoSEQ multiplex PCR. Here the sample spans 950,000 to 1,200,000 clones, roughly 80% being singletons. This TCR was recovered from a man between 18 and 35 years old in good health. Some clones in this sample may be carry-over from other donors' samples. The V gene is TRBV18, the J gene TRBJ2-6, with D uncertain. The specimen was memory CD4+ T cells from PBMCs. Subset reported: CD45RA-negative fraction. The CDR3 DNA is TGTGCCAGCTCACCTGGACGGAACTCTGGGGCCAACGTCCTGACTTTC. Amino acid sequence: CASSPGRNSGANVLTF.